This T cell receptor (beta chain) was recovered during a study of cytomegalovirus exposure and HLA in healthy donors. This PCR relied on a set of 60 Vbeta primers and 13 Jbeta primers. The data were produced by immunoSEQ multiplex PCR, yet TCRdb's version contains in-frame clones alone and is incomplete. The table lists approximately 180,000 clones, under 80% of them singletons. The TCR was taken from a human donor in good health. What was sequenced was PBMCs.

CDR3 DNA: TGTGCCAGCAACACCGGGGGGGGTGGCACAGATACGCAGTATTTT. Protein sequence: CASNTGGGGTDTQYF. V and J are TRBV2 and TRBJ2-3; 8 positions agree with TRBD2. The V and J ends lost 7 bases and 1 base, in that order; junction bases with no gene match: 7. CDR3 size: 15 residues. Germline assignment: CDR1 SNHLY and CDR2 FYNNEI.